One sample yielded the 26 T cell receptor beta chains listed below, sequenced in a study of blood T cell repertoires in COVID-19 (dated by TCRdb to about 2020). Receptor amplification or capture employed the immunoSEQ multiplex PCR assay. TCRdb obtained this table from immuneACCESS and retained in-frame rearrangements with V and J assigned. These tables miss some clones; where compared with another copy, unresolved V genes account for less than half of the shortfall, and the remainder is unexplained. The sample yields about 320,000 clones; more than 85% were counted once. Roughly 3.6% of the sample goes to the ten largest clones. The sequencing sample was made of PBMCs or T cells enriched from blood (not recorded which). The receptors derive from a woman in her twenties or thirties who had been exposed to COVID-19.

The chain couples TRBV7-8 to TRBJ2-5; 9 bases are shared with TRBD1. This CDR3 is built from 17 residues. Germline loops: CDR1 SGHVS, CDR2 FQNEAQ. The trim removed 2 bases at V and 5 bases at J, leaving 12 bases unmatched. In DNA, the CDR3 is TGTGCCAGCAGCTTACCGATACAGGGGGCGATAGTGGAGACCCAGTACTTC. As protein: CASSLPIQGAIVETQYF.

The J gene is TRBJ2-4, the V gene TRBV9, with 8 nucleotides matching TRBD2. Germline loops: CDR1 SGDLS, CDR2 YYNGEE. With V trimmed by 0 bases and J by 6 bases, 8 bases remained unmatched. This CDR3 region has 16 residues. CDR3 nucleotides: TGTGCCAGCAGCGTAGAAGGGCGGGGGGCAGGAAACATTCAGTACTTC. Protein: CASSVEGRGAGNIQYF.

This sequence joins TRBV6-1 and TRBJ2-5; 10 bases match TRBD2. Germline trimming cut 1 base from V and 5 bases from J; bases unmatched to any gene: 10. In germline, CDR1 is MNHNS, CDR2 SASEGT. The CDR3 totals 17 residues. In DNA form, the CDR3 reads TGTGCCAGCAGTGAAGAGCCTAGCGGGGGTTTTTATGAGACCCAGTACTTC. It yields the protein CASSEEPSGGFYETQYF.

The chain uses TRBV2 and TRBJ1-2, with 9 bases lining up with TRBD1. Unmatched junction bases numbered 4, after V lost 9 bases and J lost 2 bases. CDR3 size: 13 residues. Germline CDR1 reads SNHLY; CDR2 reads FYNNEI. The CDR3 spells CASRQGENYGYTF. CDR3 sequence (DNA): TGTGCCAGTCGACAGGGGGAGAACTATGGCTACACCTTC.

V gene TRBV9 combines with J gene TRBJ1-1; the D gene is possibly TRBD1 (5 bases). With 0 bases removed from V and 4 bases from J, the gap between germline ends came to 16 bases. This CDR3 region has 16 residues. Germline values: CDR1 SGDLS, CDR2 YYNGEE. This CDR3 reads CASSVVGSGSGTEAFF. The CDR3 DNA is TGTGCCAGCAGCGTAGTTGGATCAGGGTCCGGCACTGAAGCTTTCTTT.

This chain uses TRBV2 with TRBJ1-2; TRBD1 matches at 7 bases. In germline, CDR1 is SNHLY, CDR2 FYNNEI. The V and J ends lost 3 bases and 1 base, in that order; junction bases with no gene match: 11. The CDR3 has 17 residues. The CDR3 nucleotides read TGTGCCAGCAGTGATCTGAGGACAGGAAGCCATAACTATGGCTACACCTTC. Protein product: CASSDLRTGSHNYGYTF.

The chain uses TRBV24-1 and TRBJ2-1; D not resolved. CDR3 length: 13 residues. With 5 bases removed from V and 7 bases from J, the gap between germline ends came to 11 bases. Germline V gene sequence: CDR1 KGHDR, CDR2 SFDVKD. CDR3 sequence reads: CATSALPWNEQFF. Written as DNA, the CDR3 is TGTGCCACCAGTGCACTGCCTTGGAATGAGCAGTTCTTC.

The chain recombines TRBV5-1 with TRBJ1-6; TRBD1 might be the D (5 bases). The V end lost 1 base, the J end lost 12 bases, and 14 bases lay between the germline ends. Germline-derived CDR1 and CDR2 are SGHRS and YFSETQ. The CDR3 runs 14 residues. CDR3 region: CASSLSPDSRPLHF. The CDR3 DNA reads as TGCGCCAGCAGCTTGTCCCCTGACAGTAGACCCCTCCACTTT.

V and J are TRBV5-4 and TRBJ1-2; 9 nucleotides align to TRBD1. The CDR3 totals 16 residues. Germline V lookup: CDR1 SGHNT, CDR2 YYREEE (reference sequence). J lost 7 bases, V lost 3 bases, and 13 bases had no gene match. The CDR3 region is CASSSLTQGAWRGYTF. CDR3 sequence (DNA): TGTGCCAGCAGCTCCCTTACACAGGGGGCATGGCGTGGCTACACCTTC.

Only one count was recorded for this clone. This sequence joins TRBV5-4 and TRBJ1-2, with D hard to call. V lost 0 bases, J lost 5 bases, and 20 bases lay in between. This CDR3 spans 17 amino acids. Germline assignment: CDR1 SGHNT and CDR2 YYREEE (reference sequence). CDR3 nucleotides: TGTGCCAGCAGCTTGGATTTTAGCGCCCGGGTATCGTATGGCTACACCTTC. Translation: CASSLDFSARVSYGYTF.

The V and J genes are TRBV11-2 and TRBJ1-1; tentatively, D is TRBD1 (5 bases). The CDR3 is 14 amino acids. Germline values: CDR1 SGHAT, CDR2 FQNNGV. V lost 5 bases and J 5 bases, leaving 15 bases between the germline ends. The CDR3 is CASSLRGGRTEAFF. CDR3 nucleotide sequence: TGTGCCAGCAGCCTCCGGGGGGGGAGGACTGAAGCTTTCTTT. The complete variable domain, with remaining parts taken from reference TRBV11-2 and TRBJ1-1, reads EAGVAQSPRYKIIEKRQSVAFWCNPISGHATLYWYQQILGQGPKLLIQFQNNGVVDDSQLPKDRFSAERLKGVDSTLKIQPAKLEDSAVYLCASSLRGGRTEAFFGQGTRLTVV.

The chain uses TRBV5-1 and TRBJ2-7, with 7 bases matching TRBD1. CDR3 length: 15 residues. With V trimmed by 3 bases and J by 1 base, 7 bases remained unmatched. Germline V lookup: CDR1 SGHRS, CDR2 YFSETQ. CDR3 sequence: CASSSKQGQSYEQYF. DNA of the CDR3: TGCGCCAGCAGCTCCAAACAGGGGCAGTCCTACGAGCAGTACTTC.

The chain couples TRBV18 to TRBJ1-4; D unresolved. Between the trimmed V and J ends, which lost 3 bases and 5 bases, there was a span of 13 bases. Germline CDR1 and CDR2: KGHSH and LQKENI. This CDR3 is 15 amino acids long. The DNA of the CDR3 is TGTGCCAGCTCACCCCGGACTGGCCAAAATGAAAAACTGTTTTTT. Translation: CASSPRTGQNEKLFF.

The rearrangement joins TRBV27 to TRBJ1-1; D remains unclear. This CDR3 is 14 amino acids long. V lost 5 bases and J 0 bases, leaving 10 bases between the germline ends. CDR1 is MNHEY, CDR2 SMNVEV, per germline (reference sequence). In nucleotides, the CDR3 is TGTGCCAGCAGTCCCGAGACAATGAACACTGAAGCTTTCTTT. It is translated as CASSPETMNTEAFF.

The CDR3 nucleotides are TGTGCCAGCAGCCGAACGGGACAGGGATTGTACGAGCAGTACTTC. This translates into CASSRTGQGLYEQYF. The chain is built from TRBV7-9 and TRBJ2-7, with TRBD1 matching 9 bases. From germline, CDR1 is SEHNR and CDR2 FQNEAQ (reference sequence). This CDR3 is 15 amino acids long. V trimming: 5 bases; J trimming: 4 bases; junction bases outside the gene matches: 9.

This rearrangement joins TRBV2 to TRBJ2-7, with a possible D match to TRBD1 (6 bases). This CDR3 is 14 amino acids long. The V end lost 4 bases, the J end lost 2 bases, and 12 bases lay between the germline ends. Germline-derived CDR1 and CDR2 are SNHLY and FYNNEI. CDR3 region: CASSVDRPAYEQYF. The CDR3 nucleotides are TGTGCCAGCAGTGTTGACAGGCCGGCCTACGAGCAGTACTTC.

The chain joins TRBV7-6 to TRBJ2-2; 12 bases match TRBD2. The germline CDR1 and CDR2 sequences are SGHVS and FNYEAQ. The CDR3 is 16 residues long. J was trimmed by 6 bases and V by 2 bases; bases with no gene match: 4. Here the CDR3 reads CASSLSPSGGAGELFF. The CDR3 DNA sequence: TGTGCCAGCAGCTTATCCCCTAGCGGGGGGGCCGGGGAGCTGTTTTTT.

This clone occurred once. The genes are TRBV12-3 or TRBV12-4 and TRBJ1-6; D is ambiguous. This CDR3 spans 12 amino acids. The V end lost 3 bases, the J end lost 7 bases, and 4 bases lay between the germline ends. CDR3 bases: TGTGCCAGCAGTTTCCCGAATTCACCCCTCCACTTT. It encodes CASSFPNSPLHF.

CDR3: CASSAEFGGSQPQHF. In DNA form, the CDR3 reads TGTGCCAGCAGTGCAGAGTTCGGGGGGAGCCAGCCCCAGCATTTT. The chain links TRBV2 to TRBJ1-5; D may be TRBD1 (5 bases). The CDR3 spans 15 residues. V lost 4 bases, J lost 7 bases, and 17 bases lay in between. Germline V gene data show CDR1 as SNHLY and CDR2 as FYNNEI.

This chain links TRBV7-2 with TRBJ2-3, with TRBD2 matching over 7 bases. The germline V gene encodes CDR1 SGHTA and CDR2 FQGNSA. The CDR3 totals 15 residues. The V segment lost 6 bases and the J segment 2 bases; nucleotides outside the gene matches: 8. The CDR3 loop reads CASSRLALLTDTQYF. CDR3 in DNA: TGTGCCAGCAGTCGACTAGCCCTCCTCACAGATACGCAGTATTTT.

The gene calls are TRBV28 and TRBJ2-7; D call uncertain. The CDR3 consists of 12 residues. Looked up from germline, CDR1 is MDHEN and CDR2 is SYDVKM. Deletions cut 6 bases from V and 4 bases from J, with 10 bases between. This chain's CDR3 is CASSLGVYEQYF. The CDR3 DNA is TGTGCCAGCAGCCTGGGCGTGTACGAGCAGTACTTC. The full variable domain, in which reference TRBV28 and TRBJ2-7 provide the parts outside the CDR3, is DVKVTQSSRYLVKRTGEKVFLECVQDMDHENMFWYRQDPGLGLRLIYFSYDVKMKEKGDIPEGYSVSREKKERFSLILESASTNQTSMYLCASSLGVYEQYFGPGTRLTVT.

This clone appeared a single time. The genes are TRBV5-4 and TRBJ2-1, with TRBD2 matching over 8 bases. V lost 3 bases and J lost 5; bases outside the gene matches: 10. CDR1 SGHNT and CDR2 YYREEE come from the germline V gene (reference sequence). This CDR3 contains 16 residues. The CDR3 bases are TGTGCCAGCAGCTCAAGCTTCGGCGGGGGGAACAATGAGCAGTTCTTC. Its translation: CASSSSFGGGNNEQFF. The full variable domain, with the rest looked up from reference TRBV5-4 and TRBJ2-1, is ETGVTQSPTHLIKTRGQQVTLRCSSQSGHNTVSWYQQALGQGPQFIFQYYREEENGRGNFPPRFSGLQFPNYSSELNVNALELDDSALYLCASSSSFGGGNNEQFFGPGTRLTVL.

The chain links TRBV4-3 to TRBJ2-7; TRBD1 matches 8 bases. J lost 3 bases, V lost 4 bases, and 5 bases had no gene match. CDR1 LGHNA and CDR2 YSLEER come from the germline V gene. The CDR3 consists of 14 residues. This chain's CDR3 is CASSLGQGNYEQYF. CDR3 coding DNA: TGCGCCAGCAGCCTAGGACAGGGAAACTACGAGCAGTACTTC.

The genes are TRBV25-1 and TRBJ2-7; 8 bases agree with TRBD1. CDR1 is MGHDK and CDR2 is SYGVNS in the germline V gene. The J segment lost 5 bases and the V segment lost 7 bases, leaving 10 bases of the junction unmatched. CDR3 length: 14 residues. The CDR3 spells CASMGRTGRHEQYF. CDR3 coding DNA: TGTGCCAGCATGGGGCGGACAGGGCGCCACGAGCAGTACTTC.

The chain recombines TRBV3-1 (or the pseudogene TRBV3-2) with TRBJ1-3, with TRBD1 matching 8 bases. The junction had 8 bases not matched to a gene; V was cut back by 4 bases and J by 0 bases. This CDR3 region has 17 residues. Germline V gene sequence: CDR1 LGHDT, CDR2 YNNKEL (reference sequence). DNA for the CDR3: TGTGCCAGCAGCCCAAGGGGACAGGCGAGCTCTGGAAACACCATATATTTT. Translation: CASSPRGQASSGNTIYF.

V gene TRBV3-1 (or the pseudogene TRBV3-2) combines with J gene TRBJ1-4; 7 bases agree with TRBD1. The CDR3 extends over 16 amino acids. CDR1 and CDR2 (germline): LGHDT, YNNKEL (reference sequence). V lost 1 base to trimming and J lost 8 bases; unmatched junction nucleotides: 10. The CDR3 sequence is CASSQVWTRGREKLFF. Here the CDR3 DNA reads TGTGCCAGCAGCCAAGTATGGACCAGGGGGAGGGAAAAACTGTTTTTT.